This T cell receptor beta chain is drawn from a study of cytomegalovirus exposure and HLA in healthy donors. CDR3 length: 12 residues. CDR1 and CDR2 (germline): LNHNV, YYDKDF (reference sequence). Trimming took 5 bases from V and 3 from J, leaving 7 bases between them. This table comes from immunoSEQ multiplex PCR, and its TCRdb copy is limited to in-frame clones, with some not included. This table has roughly 300,000 clones, about nine tenths appearing once. Study results and caveats: Whilst most TCR sequences proved rare, a subset of public TCRs occurred across many donors.

This clone was found once. Its specificity is not known. The clonotype originates from a woman aged 18-29 years in good health and CMV-seronegative. Sequencing was done on a sample of PBMCs. This chain connects TRBV15 to TRBJ1-2; D might be TRBD1 (6 bases). The CDR3 nucleotides are TGTGCCACCAGCTACAGGGACTATGGCTACACCTTC. It encodes CATSYRDYGYTF.